The 22 T cell receptor beta chains in this list originate from one sample, sequenced in a study of shared clonotypes between healthy human individuals. The data were produced by immunoSEQ multiplex PCR, yet TCRdb's version contains in-frame clones alone and is incomplete. The profile shows approximately 1.9 million clones, about 94% of them singletons. CD8 cells regarded as naive lacked CD45RO, were positively chosen for CCR7, and omitted terminally differentiated effector memory CD45RA+ cells. The sequencing sample was made of naive CD8+ T cells from PBMCs. These receptors were taken from a man between 18 and 29 years old in good health. Some clones in this sample may be carry-over from other donors' samples.

The chain combines TRBV28 with TRBJ2-4, with D perhaps assigned TRBD1 or TRBD2 (5 bases each). The CDR3 is made up of 15 amino acids. CDR1 MDHEN and CDR2 SYDVKM come from the germline V gene. The germline V and J ends were trimmed by 6 bases and 0 bases, with 12 bases remaining between them. The chain's CDR3 is CASSQSGTAKNIQYF. The CDR3 coding sequence is TGTGCCAGCAGCCAATCCGGGACAGCCAAAAACATTCAGTACTTC. Together with reference TRBV28 and TRBJ2-4, the CDR3 gives the full variable domain: DVKVTQSSRYLVKRTGEKVFLECVQDMDHENMFWYRQDPGLGLRLIYFSYDVKMKEKGDIPEGYSVSREKKERFSLILESASTNQTSMYLCASSQSGTAKNIQYFGAGTRLSVL.

V usage is TRBV2 and J usage is TRBJ2-1; D possibly corresponds to TRBD2 (6 bases). The CDR3 consists of 14 residues. V was cut by 5 bases and J by 2 bases, with 10 bases left in between. Germline V gene lookup returns CDR1 SNHLY and CDR2 FYNNEI. CDR3 in DNA: TGTGCCAGCAGTCCCCGGACTACCTACAATGAGCAGTTCTTC. It is translated as CASSPRTTYNEQFF. Looking up the rest from reference TRBV2 and TRBJ2-1 gives the full variable domain: EPEVTQTPSHQVTQMGQEVILRCVPISNHLYFYWYRQILGQKVEFLVSFYNNEISEKSEIFDDQFSVERPDGSNFTLKIRSTKLEDSAMYFCASSPRTTYNEQFFGPGTRLTVL.

The V call is TRBV6-5, the J call TRBJ1-1; maybe TRBD1 (5 bases). This CDR3 contains 13 residues. The ends were cut back, 8 bases at V and 0 bases at J, with 10 bases in the middle. Per germline, CDR1 MNHEY and CDR2 SVGAGI. The DNA for the CDR3 is TGTGCCAGCCTGAGACAGATGAACACTGAAGCTTTCTTT. This encodes CASLRQMNTEAFF.

The V call is TRBV19, the J call TRBJ1-2; D might be TRBD1 (5 bases). Deletions cut 3 bases from V and 8 bases from J, with 19 bases between. This CDR3 spans 15 amino acids. In germline, CDR1 is LNHDA, CDR2 SQIVND (reference sequence). CDR3 loop: CASSIGTASGYGYTF. In DNA, the CDR3 is TGTGCCAGTAGTATCGGGACCGCGAGTGGATACGGCTACACCTTC.

This clone was recorded once. The chain is built from TRBV4-2 and TRBJ2-3; 13 bases are a match to TRBD2. The CDR3 runs to 14 residues. Trimming cost V 5 bases and J 11 bases; bases outside gene matches: 7. Per germline, CDR1 LGHNA and CDR2 YNFKEQ. The CDR3 sequence: CASSSGTSGTKQYF. CDR3 nucleotide sequence: TGTGCCAGCAGCTCCGGGACTAGCGGGACGAAGCAGTATTTT.

The chain combines TRBV4-3 with TRBJ2-7; TRBD1 matches 11 bases. The length of the CDR3 is 17 residues. Looked up from germline, CDR1 is LGHNA and CDR2 is YSLEER. Trimming took 4 bases from V and 4 from J; bases not matched to a gene: 12. CDR3 DNA sequence: TGCGCCAGCAGCCCCGGGACAGGGGGACTCGTGGAATACGAGCAGTACTTC. Translated: CASSPGTGGLVEYEQYF.

This clone was counted once. The chain carries TRBV11-2 and TRBJ1-2; no clear D. This CDR3 region has 16 residues. Trimming stripped 0 bases from V and 3 bases from J, with 14 bases between. Germline V CDR1 and CDR2: SGHAT, FQNNGV. CDR3 protein: CASSLDISLADYGYTF. The CDR3, as DNA: TGTGCCAGCAGCTTAGATATATCCCTGGCGGACTATGGCTACACCTTC.

The chain combines TRBV28 with TRBJ1-2; 9 positions match TRBD1. From germline, CDR1 is MDHEN and CDR2 SYDVKM. This CDR3 is 14 amino acids long. V lost 7 bases to trimming and J lost 4 bases; unmatched junction nucleotides: 7. CDR3 bases: TGTGCCAGCATTGGGACAGGGTCCAGCTATGGCTACACCTTC. Protein product: CASIGTGSSYGYTF.

The chain couples TRBV21-1 to TRBJ1-5. TRBV21-1 is a known pseudogene. CDR3 length equals 19 residues. The CDR3 sequence is CASSRVNWDGKDSNQPQHF. In DNA form, the CDR3 reads TGTGCCAGCAGCAGAGTCAATTGGGACGGGAAAGATAGCAATCAGCCCCAGCATTTT.

This chain uses TRBV7-6 with TRBJ2-1, with TRBD2 matching 11 bases. The CDR3 is made up of 16 amino acids. Germline V lookup: CDR1 SGHVS, CDR2 FNYEAQ. After removal of 2 bases from V and 6 bases from J, the junction contained 6 bases not matched to a gene. In DNA, the CDR3 is TGTGCCAGCAGCTTAATAGCGGGAGGGTATGCCAATGAGCAGTTCTTC. This sequence encodes CASSLIAGGYANEQFF.

The V gene is TRBV4-3, the J gene TRBJ1-5; D uncertain. The CDR3 is made up of 13 amino acids. Germline lookup yields CDR1 LGHNA and CDR2 YSLEER. The germline V and J ends were trimmed by 2 bases and 4 bases, with 6 bases remaining between them. The CDR3 nucleotides are TGCGCCAGCAGCCAATATCAAAATCAGCCCCAGCATTTT. This gives the protein CASSQYQNQPQHF.

On this clone itself: Different DNA sequences within this sample yield the same CDR3. This chain uses TRBV29-1 with TRBJ2-2; D is unclear. V was cut by 3 bases and J by 4 bases, with 3 bases left in between. This CDR3 is built from 11 residues. Germline V gives CDR1 SQVTM, CDR2 ANQGSEA. The CDR3 nucleotides are TGCAGCGTTGAGAGCACCGGGGAGCTGTTTTTT. As protein: CSVESTGELFF.

This clone came up once. This chain links TRBV28 with TRBJ1-1; a weak D match, TRBD1 (5 bases). V was shortened by 6 bases and J by 5 bases, with 7 bases between the two germline ends. The V gene's germline CDR1 is MDHEN and CDR2 SYDVKM. The CDR3 is 11 residues long. This chain's CDR3 is CASRGGTEAFF. CDR3 nucleotide sequence: TGTGCCAGCAGGGGGGGGACTGAAGCTTTCTTT. Full variable domain (missing parts from reference TRBV28 and TRBJ1-1): DVKVTQSSRYLVKRTGEKVFLECVQDMDHENMFWYRQDPGLGLRLIYFSYDVKMKEKGDIPEGYSVSREKKERFSLILESASTNQTSMYLCASRGGTEAFFGQGTRLTVV.

V gene TRBV6-4 combines with J gene TRBJ1-2; D is uncertain. The CDR3 loop spans 14 amino acids. CDR1 is MRHNA, CDR2 SNTAGT, per germline. The ends were cut back, 6 bases at V and 8 bases at J, with 19 bases in the middle. The CDR3 DNA is TGTGCCAGCAGCCCAGGTGGTCCGGGCCTAGGCTACACCTTC. It specifies CASSPGGPGLGYTF.

This clone was picked up one time. This chain connects TRBV9 to TRBJ2-5; D might be TRBD1 or TRBD2, each matching 5 bases. V dropped 2 bases and J dropped 9 bases, with 17 bases sitting between them. The CDR3 has 14 residues. Per the germline V gene, CDR1 is SGDLS and CDR2 is YYNGEE. CDR3 in amino acids: CASSVRGWDPAQYF. Here the CDR3 DNA reads TGTGCCAGCAGCGTTAGAGGGTGGGACCCGGCCCAGTACTTC.

The V and J genes are TRBV10-3 and TRBJ2-3, with 10 bases aligning to TRBD1. From germline, CDR1 is ENHRY and CDR2 SYGVKD. Trimming removed 10 bases from V and 0 bases from J; junction bases left unmatched: 7. The CDR3 consists of 15 residues. CDR3 loop: CATGGTGASTDTQYF. CDR3 in DNA: TGTGCCACCGGCGGGACAGGGGCGAGCACAGATACGCAGTATTTT.

This clone was detected only once. The chain uses TRBV5-5 and TRBJ1-1; 9 bases are a match to TRBD1. The V segment lost 1 base and the J segment 4 bases; nucleotides outside the gene matches: 17. The V gene's germline CDR1 is SGHKS and CDR2 YYEKEE (reference sequence). This CDR3 contains 19 residues. The CDR3 DNA is TGTGCCAGCAGCTTGTTGGCTAATGAGGGACAGGGAAGTGCCACTGAAGCTTTCTTT. It translates to CASSLLANEGQGSATEAFF.

The chain uses TRBV28 and TRBJ2-5; D not certain. V lost 1 base and J lost 2, with 20 bases in between. The CDR3 consists of 18 residues. The germline V gene encodes CDR1 MDHEN and CDR2 SYDVKM. CDR3 loop: CASSLFRHSPGLQETQYF. Here the CDR3 DNA reads TGTGCCAGCAGTTTATTTCGCCACAGTCCAGGATTGCAAGAGACCCAGTACTTC. Filled out from reference TRBV28 and TRBJ2-5, the complete variable domain reads DVKVTQSSRYLVKRTGEKVFLECVQDMDHENMFWYRQDPGLGLRLIYFSYDVKMKEKGDIPEGYSVSREKKERFSLILESASTNQTSMYLCASSLFRHSPGLQETQYFGPGTRLLVL.

The rearrangement uses TRBV4-2 and TRBJ2-7; D not certain. The germline V gene encodes CDR1 LGHNA and CDR2 YNFKEQ. With 0 bases removed from V and 2 bases from J, the gap between germline ends came to 8 bases. The CDR3 spans 14 residues. The CDR3 sequence: CASSQDEGTYEQYF. DNA of the CDR3: TGTGCCAGCAGCCAAGATGAAGGGACCTACGAGCAGTACTTC.

The CDR3 spells CASSPTGGSFTDTQYF. In DNA form, the CDR3 reads TGCGCCAGCAGCCCGACAGGGGGGAGTTTTACAGATACGCAGTATTTT. The rearrangement uses TRBV5-1 and TRBJ2-3; 9 nucleotides agree with TRBD1. The CDR3 sequence is 16 residues long. The V segment lost 4 bases and the J segment 3 bases; nucleotides outside the gene matches: 9. Germline V CDR1 and CDR2: SGHRS, YFSETQ.

As for this clone: The junction departs from the called germline gene at one end, perhaps through a read error. The CDR3 coding sequence is TGTGCCAGCAGGCGGGACAGGGGGTACGACCAGTACTTC. Encoded protein: CASRRDRGYDQYF. The chain recombines TRBV6-1 with TRBJ2-7; 11 bases fit TRBD1. Germline V gene sequence: CDR1 MNHNS, CDR2 SASEGT. This CDR3 is built from 13 residues.

The chain has TRBV28 and TRBJ2-4, with D possibly being TRBD2 (5 bases). The germline CDR1 and CDR2 sequences are MDHEN and SYDVKM. V was cut by 8 bases and J by 1 base, with 15 bases left in between. This CDR3 contains 15 residues. Written as DNA, the CDR3 is TGTGCCAGCGGGATTGGGGTAGCGGCCAAAAACATTCAGTACTTC. Translating it yields CASGIGVAAKNIQYF.